The 11 T cell receptor beta chains presented below share a single source sample, sequenced in a study of radiation and T cells in renal cell carcinoma. Sequencing was performed with immunoSEQ multiplex PCR; in TCRdb, only in-frame clones are kept and a portion is missing. Of about 23,000 clones in the sample, 55% to 75% were seen once. Treatment described: treatment-naive control, cytoreductive nephrectomy. Material: tumor tissue, obtained from a patient whose treatment was nephrectomy without radiotherapy. The receptors come from a middle-aged man with renal cell carcinoma.

This rearrangement joins TRBV6-1 to TRBJ2-7, with 10 positions matching TRBD1. The CDR3 runs 15 residues. Germline CDR1 is MNHNS and CDR2 is SASEGT. CDR3 nucleotide sequence: TGTGCCAGCAGGAGGGACAGGGGAAAATCCTGCGAGCAGTACGTC. The encoded protein is CASRRDRGKSCEQYV.

CDR3 DNA sequence: TGCGCCAGCAGCCAAGACGGGGGAATCGGCAATCAGCCCCAGCATTTT. Residues: CASSQDGGIGNQPQHF. The rearrangement joins TRBV4-1 to TRBJ1-5; D may be TRBD1 (5 bases). This CDR3 contains 16 residues. The germline V and J ends were trimmed by 0 bases and 2 bases, with 11 bases remaining between them. Germline V gene data show CDR1 as MGHRA and CDR2 as YSYEKL.

The J gene is TRBJ2-3, the V gene TRBV7-9; 8 nucleotides line up with TRBD2. The germline CDR1 and CDR2 sequences are SEHNR and FQNEAQ (reference sequence). There are 18 residues in the CDR3. J lost 4 bases, V lost 5 bases, and 17 bases had no gene match. The CDR3 coding sequence is TGTGCCAGCAGCACAGTGACTAAGGGCCCAGCGGGGGCAGATACGCAGTATTTT. Its protein is CASSTVTKGPAGADTQYF.

Many counts were recorded for this clone. The same CDR3 is also encoded by other DNA sequences in this sample. The chain is built from TRBV27 and TRBJ2-1, with 15 bases lining up with TRBD2. The germline gives CDR1 MNHEY, CDR2 SMNVEV (reference sequence). The CDR3 sequence is 15 residues long. Germline trimming cut 6 bases from V and 7 bases from J; bases unmatched to any gene: 4. In DNA, the CDR3 is TGTGCCAGCAGCCCCGGGACTAGCGGGGGGAATGAGCAGTTCTTC. Translating gives CASSPGTSGGNEQFF.

The chain joins TRBV5-1 to TRBJ2-2, with TRBD1 identical over 8 bases. CDR3 length equals 16 residues. The germline CDR1 and CDR2 sequences are SGHRS and YFSETQ. After removal of 0 bases from V and 8 bases from J, the junction contained 9 bases not matched to a gene. CDR3 sequence (DNA): TGCGCCAGCAGCTTGGGGGACAGGCTTGATGCTGGGGAGCTGTTTTTT. Residues: CASSLGDRLDAGELFF.

This chain links TRBV7-2 with TRBJ1-1, with 7 bases matching TRBD1. Looked up from germline, CDR1 is SGHTA and CDR2 is FQGNSA. Germline trimming cut 5 bases from V and 1 base from J; bases unmatched to any gene: 4. This CDR3 comprises 14 residues. The CDR3 DNA reads as TGTGCCAGCAGCGCCCGGACAGGGAACACTGAAGCTTTCTTT. Its protein product is CASSARTGNTEAFF.

This clone was recorded only once. The chain recombines TRBV6-6 with TRBJ1-5, with 9 bases aligning to TRBD1. The J segment lost 7 bases and the V segment lost 6 bases, leaving 10 bases of the junction unmatched. This CDR3 comprises 15 residues. Germline V gene sequence: CDR1 MNHNY, CDR2 SVGAGI (reference sequence). CDR3 sequence reads: CASSTYRGPGQPQHF. CDR3 nucleotide sequence: TGTGCCAGCAGCACTTACAGGGGGCCAGGACAGCCCCAGCATTTT.

This clone has only a few counts. The genes are TRBV27 and TRBJ2-2; 8 bases fit TRBD1. This CDR3 is 18 amino acids long. Trimming cost V 3 bases and J 1 base; bases outside gene matches: 10. Germline CDR1 reads MNHEY; CDR2 reads SMNVEV (reference sequence). The CDR3 region has the DNA TGTGCCAGCAGTTTTCCTCCTCCGGGACAGGTGAACACCGGGGAGCTGTTTTTT. It specifies CASSFPPPGQVNTGELFF.

V and J are TRBV5-1 and TRBJ1-2, with TRBD1 identical over 11 bases. Per the germline V gene, CDR1 is SGHRS and CDR2 is YFSETQ. V lost 4 bases, J lost 5 bases, and 4 bases stayed unmatched. The CDR3 runs to 14 residues. CDR3 amino acids: CASSLGQGGYGYTF. The CDR3 region has the DNA TGCGCCAGCAGCCTGGGACAGGGGGGGTATGGCTACACCTTC.

The chain recombines TRBV6-9 with TRBJ1-2; D is uncertain. Between the trimmed V and J ends, which lost 2 bases and 0 bases, there was a span of 7 bases. CDR3 size: 14 residues. CDR1 MNHGY and CDR2 SVAAGI come from the germline V gene. CDR3 in DNA: TGTGCCAGCAGTTATCAGGAGACTAACTATGGCTACACCTTC. This sequence encodes CASSYQETNYGYTF.

Only a few counts were recorded for this clone. V gene TRBV11-2 combines with J gene TRBJ1-1, with D unresolved. Germline lookup yields CDR1 SGHAT and CDR2 FQNNGV. The CDR3 length is 16 residues. The V end was cut by 1 base, the J end by 4 bases, with 16 bases between. CDR3 in amino acids: CASSLVARRVGTEAFF. In DNA form, the CDR3 reads TGTGCCAGCAGCTTAGTGGCAAGGAGGGTGGGCACTGAAGCTTTCTTT.